This is a list of T cell receptor beta chains from one sample in a study of cytomegalovirus exposure and HLA in healthy donors. Assay used: immunoSEQ multiplex PCR; TCRdb lists only in-frame clones, some missing. The sample yields around 150,000 clones, approximately 78% seen once. Sample: PBMCs. The origin of the receptors is a girl aged 2 to 10 in good health and CMV-seropositive. Both conserved end residues are part of each CDR3. The D gene is left open where the match is weak. For some rows the clone size is stated as once, few or many, or as a class when expanded; others skip it.

>.|.|TRBV25-1|TRBJ1-6|10
CASGLSPLHF
TGTGCCAGCGGGCTGTCACCCCTCCACTTT
>few|.|TRBV6-6|TRBJ1-2|13
CASSYNAGYGYTF
TGTGCCAGCAGTTACAACGCGGGGTATGGCTACACCTTC
>.|TRBD1|TRBV6-5|TRBJ2-1|14
CASSEGTGGNEQFF
TGTGCCAGCAGTGAGGGGACAGGGGGAAATGAGCAGTTCTTC
>.|.|TRBV9|TRBJ1-1|15
CASSGSGASNTEAFF
TGTGCCAGCAGCGGGAGCGGAGCGTCGAACACTGAAGCTTTCTTT
>.|TRBD1|TRBV19|TRBJ2-7|15
CASSIIGTGNYEQYF
TGTGCCAGTAGTATAATCGGGACAGGCAATTACGAGCAGTACTTC
>.|.|TRBV19|TRBJ2-1|12
CASGDFYNEQFF
TGTGCCAGTGGGGACTTTTACAATGAGCAGTTCTTC
>.|TRBD2|TRBV15|TRBJ2-7|12
CATSGTSSEQYF
TGTGCCACCAGCGGGACTAGTTCCGAGCAGTACTTC
>.|.|TRBV29-1|TRBJ2-7|11
CSVWGGSEQYF
TGCAGCGTTTGGGGCGGCAGCGAGCAGTACTTC
>.|TRBD1|TRBV30|TRBJ2-6|16
CAWSSWDRAGANVLTF
TGTGCCTGGAGTTCCTGGGACAGGGCTGGGGCCAACGTCCTGACTTTC
>few|.|TRBV5-1|TRBJ2-5|16
CASSFASSLYQETQYF
TGCGCCAGCAGCTTCGCTAGCAGCCTCTACCAAGAGACCCAGTACTTC
>.|.|TRBV18|TRBJ2-5|13
CASSPDSGETQYF
TGTGCCAGCTCACCTGATTCAGGGGAGACCCAGTACTTC
>few|.|TRBV7-9|TRBJ2-1|13
CASSSGLTNEQFF
TGTGCCAGCAGCTCGGGACTGACCAATGAGCAGTTCTTC